The T cell receptor beta chain under discussion was sequenced for a study of blood T cell repertoires in COVID-19. Study-level background: T cells, B-cell-depleted T cells, or PBMCs supplied cDNA or gDNA.

Repertoires were generated with immunoSEQ multiplex PCR, while TCRdb's copy carries only in-frame clones and drops some. This table has about 98,000 clones, roughly 80% appearing once. Germline-derived CDR1 and CDR2 are SGHAT and FQNNGV. Trimming left V 3 bases short and J 7 bases short, with 15 bases between. The CDR3 sequence is 14 residues long. V is TRBV11-2 and J is TRBJ1-1; D not resolved. The source material was peripheral blood. This sequence was found in a woman older than 75 with acute or convalescent COVID-19. The CDR3 spells CASSFLTSSVEAFF. The CDR3 nucleotides read TGTGCCAGCAGCTTCCTTACCTCTTCGGTTGAAGCTTTCTTT.